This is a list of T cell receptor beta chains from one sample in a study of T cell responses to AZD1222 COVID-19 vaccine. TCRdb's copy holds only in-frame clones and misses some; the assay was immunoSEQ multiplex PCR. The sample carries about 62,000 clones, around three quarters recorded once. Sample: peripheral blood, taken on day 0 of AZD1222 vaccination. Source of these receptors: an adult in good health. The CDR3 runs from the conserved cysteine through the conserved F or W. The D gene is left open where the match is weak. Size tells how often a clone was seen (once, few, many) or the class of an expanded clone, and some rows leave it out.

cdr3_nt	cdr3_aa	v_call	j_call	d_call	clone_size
TGTGCCAGCAGTTTGGGGGGGACAGGCACTGAAGCTTTCTTT	CASSLGGTGTEAFF	TRBV28	TRBJ1-1	TRBD1	NA
TGCGCCAGCAGCCAAGAGGGACAGATGACCGGGGAGCTGTTTTTT	CASSQEGQMTGELFF	TRBV4-3	TRBJ2-2	TRBD1	NA
TGTGCCAGCAGTTACGGCAGGGATAGCAATCAGCCCCAGCATTTT	CASSYGRDSNQPQHF	TRBV6-2/TRBV6-3	TRBJ1-5	NA	NA
TGCGCCAGCAGCTTGGCAGTTGATACGCAGTATTTT	CASSLAVDTQYF	TRBV5-1	TRBJ2-3	NA	once
TGTGCCAGCAAAGGTACAATCACCGGGGAGCTGTTTTTT	CASKGTITGELFF	TRBV6-6	TRBJ2-2	NA	NA
TGTGCCAGCAGCCAAGATAGCCGGGAGGGACTAGTTACCGGGGAGCTGTTTTTT	CASSQDSREGLVTGELFF	TRBV3-1/TRBV3-2	TRBJ2-2	TRBD2	NA
TGTGCCAGCAGCAAAAAGGGGGCGGTGGCAGGGGTCTACGAGCAGTACTTC	CASSKKGAVAGVYEQYF	TRBV21-1	TRBJ2-7	NA	NA
TGTGCCAGCAGCTTAGCGACGGACAGCTCTGGAAACACCATATATTTT	CASSLATDSSGNTIYF	TRBV7-2	TRBJ1-3	NA	NA
TGTGCCAGTAGTGGGATCAATACCGTAGCCAAAAACATTCAGTACTTC	CASSGINTVAKNIQYF	TRBV19	TRBJ2-4	NA	NA
TGTGCCAGCTCACCCACAGGGGAAGAGACCCAGTACTTC	CASSPTGEETQYF	TRBV18	TRBJ2-5	TRBD1	NA
TGTGCCAGCAGCTTGAGGACAGGGGGCACTAACTATGGCTACACCTTC	CASSLRTGGTNYGYTF	TRBV7-4	TRBJ1-2	TRBD1	NA
TGCGCCAGCAGCTTGACAGAGAGCACAGATACGCAGTATTTT	CASSLTESTDTQYF	TRBV5-1	TRBJ2-3	NA	NA
TGTGCCAGCAGCCCGGACGGATCGAACACCGGGGAGCTGTTTTTT	CASSPDGSNTGELFF	TRBV11-3	TRBJ2-2	NA	NA
TGTGCCAGCAGTGACTCCAGGGAAGGTACAGCTTTCTTT	CASSDSREGTAFF	TRBV6-5	TRBJ1-1	NA	NA
TGTGCCAGCAGTCCCGGGGTGGCCCAGTACTTC	CASSPGVAQYF	TRBV25-1	TRBJ2-5	NA	NA
TGTGCCACCAGCAGTTTGGTAGGGAGCACAGATACGCAGTATTTT	CATSSLVGSTDTQYF	TRBV15	TRBJ2-3	NA	NA
TGTGCCAGTACCCCAACCGGGGGCTTAGGATATGGCTACACCTTC	CASTPTGGLGYGYTF	TRBV19	TRBJ1-2	NA	once
TGTGCCAGCTCACCGAACCCCTCCGCTGAAGCTTTCTTT	CASSPNPSAEAFF	TRBV18	TRBJ1-1	NA	few
TGCAGTGCTCCGTGGGACACTGAAGCTTTCTTT	CSAPWDTEAFF	TRBV20-1	TRBJ1-1	NA	NA
TGTGCCAGCAGCCGCTTCGAGGGAACTCCTAATGAAAAACTGTTTTTT	CASSRFEGTPNEKLFF	TRBV7-9	TRBJ1-4	NA	NA
TGTGCCAGCAGCGTAGGAGGGCTACAATACAATGAGCAGTTCTTC	CASSVGGLQYNEQFF	TRBV9	TRBJ2-1	NA	NA
TGTGCCAGCAGCCCGGTCGGGGGGCAAAGCGGGGAGCTGTTTTTT	CASSPVGGQSGELFF	TRBV3-1/TRBV3-2	TRBJ2-2	NA	NA
TGTGCCATCAGTATATACACCCCGGATGGGGGAGGTCTAAAGTGGAATCAGCCCCAGCATTTT	CAISIYTPDGGGLKWNQPQHF	TRBV10-3	TRBJ1-5	NA	NA
TGCGCCAGCAGCTTGGGGCCCCGGGTCCCTGAAGCTTTCTTT	CASSLGPRVPEAFF	TRBV5-1	TRBJ1-1	NA	NA
TGTGCCAGCAACCCTCAGGGACAGGGTGGAAACACCATATATTTT	CASNPQGQGGNTIYF	TRBV7-9	TRBJ1-3	TRBD1	NA
TGTGCCAGCAGCTCCGGGACAGAGTTTGGCTACACCTTC	CASSSGTEFGYTF	TRBV5-6	TRBJ1-2	TRBD1	NA
TGTGCCAGCTCACCTCTCGGGAGTGGCAATCAGCCCCAGCATTTT	CASSPLGSGNQPQHF	TRBV18	TRBJ1-5	NA	NA